This T cell receptor beta chain was retrieved from a study of cytomegalovirus exposure and HLA in healthy donors. Study-wide results and caveats: With DRB1 most and HLA-C fewest, TCR association rates differed between HLA loci in a later analysis. Later analysis suggested links between common viral pathogens and several top significant clusters. The classifier reportedly diagnosed cytomegalovirus status with high sensitivity and specificity.

Both 60 Vbeta primers and 13 Jbeta primers went into the PCR. Assay used: immunoSEQ multiplex PCR; TCRdb lists only in-frame clones, some missing. The sample holds 100,000 to 130,000 clones, approximately 76% seen once. Concerning this clone itself: Antigen: not known.

Germline V gives CDR1 SGHRS, CDR2 YFSETQ. The CDR3 totals 16 residues. This TCR was recovered from a man aged 18 to 35 in good health and CMV-seronegative. The sequenced material came from PBMCs. The chain is built from TRBV5-1 and TRBJ2-5, with TRBD2 as a possible D gene (6 bases). The DNA matches TRBJ2-7 better at its end, which makes the J call doubtful. Here the CDR3 DNA reads TGCGCCAGCAGCTTGGAAATGGGTGGGGGGTTCAACGAGCAGTACTTC. It translates to CASSLEMGGGFNEQYF.